This passage covers 24 T cell receptor beta chains from one sample sequenced in a study of cytomegalovirus exposure and HLA in healthy donors. The PCR made use of 60 Vbeta and 13 Jbeta primers. Sequenced by immunoSEQ multiplex PCR; TCRdb stores in-frame clones only, minus some. The sample lists around 150,000 clones; around 74% were seen once. The material sequenced was PBMCs. These receptors originate from a woman in her twenties or thirties in good health and CMV-seronegative.

This clone was observed once. The rearrangement uses TRBV13 and TRBJ2-4; D unresolved. V lost 0 bases and J 2 bases, leaving 11 bases between the germline ends. CDR3 length: 16 amino acids. Per the germline V gene, CDR1 is PRHDT and CDR2 is FYEKMQ (reference sequence). The CDR3 loop is CASSLGPPRSKNIQYF. The CDR3 bases are TGTGCCAGCAGCTTAGGCCCCCCCAGATCCAAAAACATTCAGTACTTC.

The chain links TRBV30 to TRBJ2-7; TRBD1 agrees at 11 bases. This CDR3 is built from 15 residues. With 0 bases clipped from V and 5 bases from J, the junction kept 6 bases outside the gene matches. Germline V gene data show CDR1 as GTSNPN and CDR2 as SVGIG (reference sequence). The CDR3 is CAWSVIGQGAHEQYF. Written as DNA, the CDR3 is TGTGCCTGGAGTGTAATCGGACAGGGGGCCCACGAGCAGTACTTC.

The chain links TRBV19 to TRBJ2-7; 9 nucleotides agree with TRBD1. V lost 6 bases, J lost 1 base, and 7 bases stayed unmatched. The CDR3 is 15 residues long. Germline V CDR1 and CDR2: LNHDA, SQIVND (reference sequence). In DNA form, the CDR3 reads TGTGCCAGTAGCATACAGGGGGCAAGGTCCTACGAGCAGTACTTC. This sequence encodes CASSIQGARSYEQYF.

This clone was counted a single time. The V call is TRBV5-1, the J call TRBJ1-6, with D maybe TRBD1 (5 bases). CDR1 and CDR2 from the germline V gene are SGHRS and YFSETQ. The CDR3 length is 14 residues. V lost 0 bases, J lost 10 bases, and 11 bases lay in between. For the CDR3, the DNA is TGCGCCAGCAGCTTGGAAGGGGCTGGGTCACCCCTCCACTTT. Translated, it gives CASSLEGAGSPLHF.

The rearrangement joins TRBV10-3 to TRBJ2-7; 8 positions match TRBD2. V trimming: 4 bases; J trimming: 1 base; junction bases outside the gene matches: 6. Germline assignment: CDR1 ENHRY and CDR2 SYGVKD. The CDR3 is 15 amino acids. CDR3 amino acids: CAISGPGLGSYEQYF. DNA for the CDR3: TGTGCCATCAGTGGACCGGGACTAGGATCCTACGAGCAGTACTTC.

J is TRBJ2-7 and V is TRBV5-1; 8 positions match TRBD2. Germline-derived CDR1 and CDR2 are SGHRS and YFSETQ. V lost 6 bases to trimming and J lost 1 base; unmatched junction nucleotides: 6. The CDR3 contains 14 residues. For the CDR3, the DNA is TGCGCCAGCAACACAGCGGGGGTATCCTACGAGCAGTACTTC. This encodes CASNTAGVSYEQYF.

J is TRBJ1-2 and V is TRBV5-8; 7 bases fit TRBD1. CDR1 is SGHTS and CDR2 is YDEGEE in the germline V gene. CDR3 length: 15 amino acids. The V and J ends lost 0 bases and 4 bases, in that order; junction bases with no gene match: 6. For the CDR3, the DNA is TGTGCCAGCAGCTTGGCCGGGACAGTAGTCTATGGCTACACCTTC. Translating gives CASSLAGTVVYGYTF. The variable domain in full, completed from reference TRBV5-8 and TRBJ1-2, reads EAGVTQSPTHLIKTRGQQATLRCSPISGHTSVYWYQQALGLGLQFLLWYDEGEERNRGNFPPRFSGRQFPNYSSELNVNALELEDSALYLCASSLAGTVVYGYTFGSGTRLTVV.

The chain uses TRBV28 and TRBJ1-1; 8 bases match TRBD1. Germline CDR1 reads MDHEN; CDR2 reads SYDVKM. This CDR3 is built from 15 residues. Trimming took 4 bases from V and 7 from J; bases not matched to a gene: 11. CDR3 nucleotides: TGTGCCAGCAGTTCAACCGGGACAGGAACAAATGAAGCTTTCTTT. It codes for CASSSTGTGTNEAFF.

This clone came up once. The chain carries TRBV19 and TRBJ2-3; D may be TRBD2 (6 bases). Germline CDR1 LNHDA, CDR2 SQIVND (reference sequence). This CDR3 has 15 amino acids. Trimming took 0 bases from V and 1 from J, leaving 8 bases between them. CDR3 region: CASSIEEGGTDTQYF. Here the CDR3 DNA reads TGTGCCAGTAGTATAGAGGAGGGTGGCACAGATACGCAGTATTTT. The whole variable domain, remainder taken from reference TRBV19 and TRBJ2-3, is DGGITQSPKYLFRKEGQNVTLSCEQNLNHDAMYWYRQDPGQGLRLIYYSQIVNDFQKGDIAEGYSVSREKKESFPLTVTSAQKNPTAFYLCASSIEEGGTDTQYFGPGTRLTVL.

V usage is TRBV10-3 and J usage is TRBJ1-2; D perhaps matches TRBD1 (6 bases). Trimming stripped 6 bases from V and 9 bases from J, with 23 bases between. Germline values: CDR1 ENHRY, CDR2 SYGVKD. The CDR3 is made up of 15 amino acids. The CDR3 sequence is CAIRGATGTQTRYTF. CDR3 sequence (DNA): TGTGCCATCAGGGGGGCCACCGGGACACAGACACGCTACACCTTC.

This clone was seen only once. The chain has TRBV19 and TRBJ1-6; 8 positions match TRBD1. V was clipped by 6 bases and J by 0 bases; unmatched bases: 7. The CDR3 covers 17 residues. Germline CDR1 and CDR2: LNHDA and SQIVND (reference sequence). The CDR3 DNA sequence: TGTGCCAGTAGAACCCGGACAGGGAACTCCTATAATTCACCCCTCCACTTT. As protein: CASRTRTGNSYNSPLHF.

The CDR3: CATEQGAEQYF. DNA of the CDR3: TGTGCCACTGAACAGGGGGCCGAGCAGTACTTC. The V gene is TRBV10-3, the J gene TRBJ2-7; TRBD1 matches 9 bases. V lost 10 bases to trimming and J lost 6 bases; unmatched junction nucleotides: 4. There are 11 residues in the CDR3. The germline V gene encodes CDR1 ENHRY and CDR2 SYGVKD.

The chain is built from TRBV6-4 and TRBJ1-6; weak D call: TRBD1 (6 bases). Germline V gene data show CDR1 as MRHNA and CDR2 as SNTAGT. The CDR3 runs 13 residues. V gave up 3 bases and J gave up 8 bases, with 8 bases separating them. The DNA for the CDR3 is TGTGCCAGCAGTGAAGGACAGCATTCACCCCTCCACTTT. Translation: CASSEGQHSPLHF.

The CDR3 sequence is CASSLGRTVSSYNEQFF. CDR3 bases: TGTGCCAGCAGTTTAGGACGGACAGTCAGCTCCTACAATGAGCAGTTCTTC. V gene TRBV27 combines with J gene TRBJ2-1, with D possibly matching TRBD1 (6 bases). The germline V gene has CDR1 MNHEY and CDR2 SMNVEV (reference sequence). V dropped 2 bases and J dropped 0 bases, with 14 bases sitting between them. CDR3 length: 17 residues.

The chain combines TRBV5-8 with TRBJ1-1; TRBD1 matches at 8 bases. The V segment lost 5 bases and the J segment 7 bases; nucleotides outside the gene matches: 10. The CDR3 loop spans 14 amino acids. The germline gives CDR1 SGHTS, CDR2 YDEGEE. The CDR3 spells CASSIDRGSGEAFF. Here the CDR3 DNA reads TGTGCCAGCAGTATCGACAGGGGCTCGGGTGAAGCTTTCTTT.

This chain links TRBV5-1 with TRBJ2-5, with 12 bases fitting TRBD2. This CDR3 is built from 17 residues. Germline CDR1 SGHRS, CDR2 YFSETQ. V was clipped by 3 bases and J by 1 base; unmatched bases: 7. CDR3 bases: TGCGCCAGCAGCTCCTCTCTAGCGGGGGGGCCCCAAGAGACCCAGTACTTC. Translated, it gives CASSSSLAGGPQETQYF.

This clone was observed at least ten times. The chain employs TRBV2 and TRBJ2-7; TRBD1 matches at 8 bases. CDR1 and CDR2 (germline): SNHLY, FYNNEI. The length of the CDR3 is 12 residues. V lost 6 bases, J lost 3 bases, and 1 base stayed unmatched. Written as DNA, the CDR3 is TGTGCCAGCAGGGACAGGGACTACGAGCAGTACTTC. Translated: CASRDRDYEQYF.

The chain uses TRBV5-4 and TRBJ2-7, with a weak D call TRBD1 (5 bases). The CDR3 length is 15 residues. V lost 3 bases to trimming and J lost 0 bases, with 13 bases between them. Per germline, CDR1 SGHNT and CDR2 YYREEE (reference sequence). The CDR3 bases are TGTGCCAGCAGCTCTCAGGGCCTCAGCTCCTACGAGCAGTACTTC. Protein: CASSSQGLSSYEQYF.

The V gene is TRBV30, the J gene TRBJ2-1; 7 nucleotides line up with TRBD2. The CDR3 spans 14 residues. Germline V CDR1 and CDR2: GTSNPN, SVGIG (reference sequence). The V and J ends lost 8 bases and 2 bases, in that order; junction bases with no gene match: 9. The chain's CDR3 is CAGRGISTYNEQFF. The CDR3 DNA reads TGTGCCGGGCGGGGGATCTCTACCTACAATGAGCAGTTCTTC.

J is TRBJ1-4 and V is TRBV2; 10 bases match TRBD1. Germline loops: CDR1 SNHLY, CDR2 FYNNEI. The V segment lost 7 bases and the J segment 4 bases; nucleotides outside the gene matches: 3. The CDR3 runs to 14 residues. The CDR3 coding sequence is TGTGCCAGCACGAGGACAGGGGGTAATGAAAAACTGTTTTTT. Its translation: CASTRTGGNEKLFF.

This rearrangement joins TRBV10-3 to TRBJ1-1, with a weak D call TRBD1 (5 bases). Germline CDR1 reads ENHRY; CDR2 reads SYGVKD. The CDR3 spans 13 residues. Deletions cut 2 bases from V and 4 bases from J, with 8 bases between. For the CDR3, the DNA is TGTGCCATCAGTGAGGGGGGGAGCACTGAAGCTTTCTTT. It encodes CAISEGGSTEAFF.

The genes are TRBV6-1 and TRBJ1-2; the match to TRBD1 covers 9 bases. Germline loops: CDR1 MNHNS, CDR2 SASEGT. There are 13 residues in the CDR3. V lost 8 bases to trimming and J lost 4 bases; unmatched junction nucleotides: 5. The CDR3 DNA sequence: TGTGCCAGCTCGACAGGGGGGGTCTATGGCTACACCTTC. This sequence encodes CASSTGGVYGYTF.

In this sample, this clone turned up once. The chain couples TRBV4-1 to TRBJ2-3, with D maybe TRBD1 (5 bases). CDR3 length equals 14 residues. The germline gives CDR1 MGHRA, CDR2 YSYEKL. V was shortened by 0 bases and J by 6 bases, with 10 bases between the two germline ends. The CDR3 sequence is CASSQDSRADTQYF. CDR3 sequence (DNA): TGCGCCAGCAGCCAAGATTCCAGGGCGGATACGCAGTATTTT.

The V call is TRBV6-6, the J call TRBJ1-2, with D possibly TRBD1 on 6 matching bases. CDR3 length: 13 residues. The germline V gene has CDR1 MNHNY and CDR2 SVGAGI (reference sequence). Trimming cost V 7 bases and J 7 bases, with 16 bases left between them. The CDR3: CASTLMDRGGYTF. CDR3 DNA sequence: TGTGCCAGCACCTTAATGGACAGAGGTGGCTACACCTTC.